This T cell receptor (beta chain) was found in a study of T cells expressing NK-cell markers. For the study at large: Beta-chain profiling covered CD3+CD56+NKG2C+, CD3+CD56+NKG2C- and CD3+CD56-NKG2C+ sorted subsets.

To note about this clonotype: The antigen remains undetermined.

Study-wide findings and caveats: Roughly 1.0-7.0% of CD8+ T cells in several donors belonged to dominant NKG2C+ clonotypes.

The CDR3 is 16 residues long. Germline CDR1 MDHEN, CDR2 SYDVKM. TCRdb reworked the 5' RACE reads into one entry per CDR3 protein, no DNA. This repertoire includes approximately 22,000 distinct CDR3 sequences. This receptor was identified in a man aged 18-70 years in good health. Sequences were obtained from blood T cells: a sorted CD56 or NKG2C T cell subset, CD4+ or CD8+ T cells, or bulk PBMC T cells (not recorded which). The rearrangement uses TRBV28 and TRBJ2-3; TCRdb reports TRBD2, a call that lacks DNA to check it against. The CDR3 sequence is CASSLLLAGGGDTQYF.